A selection of T cell receptor beta chains follows, all from one sample in a study of T-cell memory formation after mild COVID-19. Each CDR3 protein gets one entry after TCRdb re-called the 5' RACE reads with MiXCR. The repertoire has about 90,000 distinct CDR3 sequences, about 16% of them found once; the top ten carry approximately 39%. The sample comprised PBMCs or a T cell subset sorted from them (not recorded which). The origin of the receptors is a man aged 18 to 29 who had mild COVID-19 (a few samples of this study predate the infection). Cell type and time point are not known. Each CDR3 is given with its conserved first and last residue. D genes are given only for firm matches. Expanded clones get a size class; other rows say once, few or many, or leave the size out.

v_gene	abundance	j_gene	d_gene	CDR3nt	CDR3aa
TRBV6-5	many	TRBJ2-1	.	TGTGCCAGCAGTTACATAGACAGCTCCTACAATGAGCAGTTCTTC	CASSYIDSSYNEQFF
TRBV12-5	medium-sized	TRBJ2-7	.	TGTGCTAGTGGTTTGGAGGGGTTCAACGAGCAGTACTTC	CASGLEGFNEQYF
TRBV20-1	few	TRBJ1-5	.	TGCAGTGCTAGTCCTTCCGGAGGAGGACCTTTTCAGCCCCAGCATTTT	CSASPSGGGPFQPQHF
TRBV7-2	few	TRBJ2-2	TRBD1	TGTGCCAGCAGTACACCGGACGCTCCGACAGGGGAGACCGGGGAGCTGTTTTTT	CASSTPDAPTGETGELFF
TRBV4-3	.	TRBJ2-3	TRBD2	TGCGCCAGCAGCCAAGCCGCCGGGGGGGGTGAAGATACGCAGTATTTT	CASSQAAGGGEDTQYF
TRBV4-1	few	TRBJ1-1	.	TGCGCCAGCAGCCAAGATAGAACAGGAAACACTGAAGCTTTCTTT	CASSQDRTGNTEAFF
TRBV20-1	few	TRBJ2-5	TRBD2	TGCAGTGGCGGGAGAGGCGGGGAAGAGACCCAGTACTTC	CSGGRGGEETQYF
TRBV25-1	many	TRBJ2-1	TRBD2	TGTGCCAGTTCGGGGGGGCTAAACAATGAGCAGTTCTTC	CASSGGLNNEQFF
TRBV4-1	few	TRBJ1-4	.	TGCGCCAGCAGCCATGCACAGGGTACTAATGAAAAACTGTTTTTT	CASSHAQGTNEKLFF
TRBV7-3	.	TRBJ2-1	.	TGTGCCAGCAGCTTAACGTACGGACCCCTGGATGAGCAGTTCTTC	CASSLTYGPLDEQFF
TRBV5-1	.	TRBJ2-7	.	TGCGCCAGCAGCCCGGGGGACGGGTACTACGAGCAGTACTTC	CASSPGDGYYEQYF
TRBV7-9	.	TRBJ1-4	.	TGTGCCAGCAGCTCACAGCAGCCTGGAAAACTGTTTTTT	CASSSQQPGKLFF
TRBV20-1	few	TRBJ1-5	.	TGCAGTGCTAGAGTGGTGGCCCTCCCCCTGCATAGCAATCAGCCCCAGCATTTT	CSARVVALPLHSNQPQHF
TRBV6-5	many	TRBJ2-3	.	TGTGCCAGCAGTCCCAGGGGGGGGAGCACAGATACGCAGTATTTT	CASSPRGGSTDTQYF
TRBV7-9	.	TRBJ1-2	.	TGTGCCAGCAGCTCTAGTCAGGGGCTGAACTATGGCTACACCTTC	CASSSSQGLNYGYTF
TRBV7-8	few	TRBJ2-1	.	TGTGCCAGCAGCTTAGGAGGCCCCTCCAATGAGCAGTTCTTC	CASSLGGPSNEQFF
TRBV7-8	few	TRBJ1-2	.	TGTGCCAGCAGCCCGGGCCACAGGGAAAACTATGGCTACACCTTC	CASSPGHRENYGYTF
TRBV7-9	.	TRBJ2-7	.	TGTGCCAGCAGGGCCATGGGGTACGAGCAGTACTTC	CASRAMGYEQYF
TRBV6-2/TRBV6-3	few	TRBJ1-3	.	TGTGCCAGCGGGGACGGGGCCTCTGGAAACACCATATATTTT	CASGDGASGNTIYF
TRBV21-1	few	TRBJ2-6	.	TGTGCCAGCAGGAAATCTACGGGACGCCTCTCTGGGGCCAACGTCCTGACTTTC	CASRKSTGRLSGANVLTF
TRBV11-2	many	TRBJ2-4	TRBD1	TGTGCCAGCAGCTCTCCGGACAGGGGAAAAAACATTCAGTACTTC	CASSSPDRGKNIQYF
TRBV4-3	few	TRBJ1-1	.	TGCGCCAGCAGCCAAGAGACGGGGCAGAACACTGAAGCTTTCTTT	CASSQETGQNTEAFF
TRBV30	.	TRBJ1-1	.	TGTGCCTGGAACTTAGGTAACACTGAAGCTTTCTTT	CAWNLGNTEAFF
TRBV7-9	.	TRBJ2-2	.	TGTGCCAGCAGTCCCCCCCTCGGGGTACGTGCCACCGGGGAGCTGTTTTTT	CASSPPLGVRATGELFF
TRBV20-1	few	TRBJ1-1	.	TGCAGTGCTGGACACAGGGAGAACACTGAAGCTTTCTTT	CSAGHRENTEAFF
TRBV12-5	.	TRBJ1-1	.	TGTGCTAGTGGTTTGCCGGGCACTGAAGCTTTCTTT	CASGLPGTEAFF
TRBV4-3	.	TRBJ2-5	.	TGCGCCAGCAGCCAAGAGGGCAGGGTAGCAGAGACCCAGTACTTC	CASSQEGRVAETQYF
TRBV14	.	TRBJ2-1	.	TGTGCCAGCAGCGAGGGACCTAAAGAAAGCTCCTACAATGAGCAGTTCTTC	CASSEGPKESSYNEQFF
TRBV7-6	.	TRBJ2-7	.	TGTGCCAGCAGCTTAGCGGGTCTTCACTACGAGCAGTACTTC	CASSLAGLHYEQYF
TRBV12-3/TRBV12-4	.	TRBJ1-4	.	TGTGCCAGCAGTTTCTCAAGACAGGCAACTAATGAAAAACTGTTTTTT	CASSFSRQATNEKLFF
TRBV4-1	.	TRBJ1-5	.	TGCGCCAGCAGCGTGGCCACCGGTCAGCCCCAGCATTTT	CASSVATGQPQHF